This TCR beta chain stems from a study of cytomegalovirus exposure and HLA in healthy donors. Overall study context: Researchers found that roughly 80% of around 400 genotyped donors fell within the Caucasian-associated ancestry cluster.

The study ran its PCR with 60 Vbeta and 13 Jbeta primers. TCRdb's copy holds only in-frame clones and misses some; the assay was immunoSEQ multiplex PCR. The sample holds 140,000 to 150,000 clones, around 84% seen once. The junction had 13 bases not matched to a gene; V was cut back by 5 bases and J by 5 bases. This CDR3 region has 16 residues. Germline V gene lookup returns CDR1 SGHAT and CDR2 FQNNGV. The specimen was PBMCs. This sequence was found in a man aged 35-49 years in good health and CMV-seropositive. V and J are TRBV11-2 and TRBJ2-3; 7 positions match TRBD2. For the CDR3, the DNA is TGTGCCAGCAGCGCCCAGGATGGGAGGGGTGTAGATACGCAGTATTTT. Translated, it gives CASSAQDGRGVDTQYF.